Below, 10 T cell receptor beta chains from the same sample are listed, as sequenced in a study of blood T cell repertoires in COVID-19. TCRdb keeps only in-frame clones here, not all; method: immunoSEQ multiplex PCR. The data hold fewer than 350,000 clones, with 88% observed a single time. The sample consisted of peripheral blood. The receptors shown here come from a man between 18 and 35 years old with active or convalescent COVID-19.

A remark on this clone: Additional DNA sequences in this sample encode the identical CDR3. The V gene is TRBV11-2, the J gene TRBJ1-1; D uncertain. CDR1 SGHAT and CDR2 FQNNGV come from the germline V gene. This CDR3 contains 12 residues. The V end lost 1 base, the J end lost 6 bases, and 6 bases lay between the germline ends. This CDR3 is CASSLAGAEAFF. In nucleotides, the CDR3 is TGTGCCAGCAGCTTAGCCGGTGCTGAAGCTTTCTTT.

The chain combines TRBV5-1 with TRBJ1-6; TRBD1 aligns across 7 bases. The CDR3 has 14 amino acids. Germline V gene lookup returns CDR1 SGHRS and CDR2 YFSETQ. J lost 6 bases, V lost 4 bases, and 4 bases had no gene match. The CDR3 sequence: CASSTGQTNSPLHF. The DNA of the CDR3 is TGCGCCAGCAGCACGGGACAGACTAATTCACCCCTCCACTTT.

This chain connects TRBV4-3 to TRBJ1-5; D is possibly TRBD1 (6 bases). Looked up from germline, CDR1 is LGHNA and CDR2 is YSLEER. This CDR3 is built from 14 residues. V was trimmed by 1 base and J by 4 bases, leaving 8 bases between them. CDR3 protein: CASSQATGNQPQHF. CDR3 sequence (DNA): TGCGCCAGCAGCCAAGCTACAGGGAATCAGCCCCAGCATTTT.

The J gene is TRBJ1-1, the V gene TRBV5-1; tentatively, D is TRBD1 (5 bases). The V and J ends lost 0 bases and 0 bases respectively, with 9 bases between them. This CDR3 is built from 15 residues. CDR1 is SGHRS and CDR2 is YFSETQ in the germline V gene. In DNA, the CDR3 is TGCGCCAGCAGCTTGGAGGACATCATGAACACTGAAGCTTTCTTT. It is translated as CASSLEDIMNTEAFF.

This chain uses TRBV27 with TRBJ2-7; 8 nucleotides agree with TRBD1. Germline loops: CDR1 MNHEY, CDR2 SMNVEV (reference sequence). There are 14 residues in the CDR3. V shed 1 base and J 4 bases; nucleotides not matched to a gene: 3. CDR3 region: CASSLFQGAYEQYF. Here the CDR3 DNA reads TGTGCCAGCAGTTTATTCCAGGGGGCTTACGAGCAGTACTTC.

Remarks on this clone: A much more abundant neighbour one base away suggests this may be a read error. This chain links TRBV4-3 with TRBJ2-7; 9 nucleotides agree with TRBD2. This CDR3 spans 15 amino acids. With 0 bases clipped from V and 2 bases from J, the junction kept 2 bases outside the gene matches. Per germline, CDR1 LGHNA and CDR2 YSLEER. CDR3 nucleotides: TGCGCCAGCAGCCAAGATGGCGGGGGGGCCTACGAGCAGTACTTC. It yields the protein CASSQDGGGAYEQYF.

The chain couples TRBV29-1 to TRBJ1-5, with 7 bases fitting TRBD1. V lost 4 bases to trimming and J lost 3 bases; unmatched junction nucleotides: 9. The CDR3 covers 15 residues. Germline V gene lookup returns CDR1 SQVTM and CDR2 ANQGSEA. The CDR3 spells CSVALQGDVNQPQHF. The CDR3 coding sequence is TGCAGCGTTGCACTGCAGGGGGATGTCAATCAGCCCCAGCATTTT.

The chain carries TRBV19 and TRBJ1-1, with D perhaps TRBD1 (6 bases). The V and J ends lost 8 bases and 11 bases respectively, with 15 bases between them. The CDR3 is made up of 11 amino acids. CDR1 is LNHDA, CDR2 SQIVND, per germline (reference sequence). CDR3 in DNA: TGTGCCAGTGGGAAAAGGGGGATTGCTTTCTTT. Translation gives CASGKRGIAFF.

The chain employs TRBV6-5 and TRBJ1-1, with D tentatively TRBD1 (6 bases). Germline CDR1 reads MNHEY; CDR2 reads SVGAGI. V was cut by 0 bases and J by 1 base, with 9 bases left in between. The CDR3 runs to 15 residues. Here the CDR3 reads CASSYSTGQNTEAFF. The CDR3 DNA reads TGTGCCAGCAGTTACTCGACGGGACAGAACACTGAAGCTTTCTTT.

This rearrangement joins TRBV30 to TRBJ2-3, with D hard to call. This CDR3 is 16 amino acids long. With 0 bases removed from V and 3 bases from J, the gap between germline ends came to 16 bases. Germline V gene sequence: CDR1 GTSNPN, CDR2 SVGIG (reference sequence). The CDR3 sequence is CAWSVCYLFRTDTQYF. The CDR3 DNA reads as TGTGCCTGGAGTGTTTGCTATTTATTCCGTACAGATACGCAGTATTTT.